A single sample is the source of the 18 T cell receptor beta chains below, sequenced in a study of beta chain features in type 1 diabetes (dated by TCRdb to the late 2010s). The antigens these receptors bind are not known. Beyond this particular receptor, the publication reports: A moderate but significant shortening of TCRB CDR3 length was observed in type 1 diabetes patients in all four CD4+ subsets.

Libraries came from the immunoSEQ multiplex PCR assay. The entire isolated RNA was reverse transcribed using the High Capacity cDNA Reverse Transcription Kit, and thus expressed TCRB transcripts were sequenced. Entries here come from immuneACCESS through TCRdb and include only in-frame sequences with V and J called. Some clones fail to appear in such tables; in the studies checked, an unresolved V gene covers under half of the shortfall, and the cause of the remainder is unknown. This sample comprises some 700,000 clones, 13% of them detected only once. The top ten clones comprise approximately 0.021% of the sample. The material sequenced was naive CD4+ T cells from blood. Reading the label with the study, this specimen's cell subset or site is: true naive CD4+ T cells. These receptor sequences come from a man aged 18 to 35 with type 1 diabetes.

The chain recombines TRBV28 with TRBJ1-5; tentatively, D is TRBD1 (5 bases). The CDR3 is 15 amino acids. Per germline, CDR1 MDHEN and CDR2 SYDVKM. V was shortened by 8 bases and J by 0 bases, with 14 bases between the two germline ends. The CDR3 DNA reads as TGTGCCAGCGGCCCAGGGTCTCATAGCAATCAGCCCCAGCATTTT. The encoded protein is CASGPGSHSNQPQHF. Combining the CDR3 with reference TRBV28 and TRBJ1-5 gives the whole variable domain DVKVTQSSRYLVKRTGEKVFLECVQDMDHENMFWYRQDPGLGLRLIYFSYDVKMKEKGDIPEGYSVSREKKERFSLILESASTNQTSMYLCASGPGSHSNQPQHFGDGTRLSIL.

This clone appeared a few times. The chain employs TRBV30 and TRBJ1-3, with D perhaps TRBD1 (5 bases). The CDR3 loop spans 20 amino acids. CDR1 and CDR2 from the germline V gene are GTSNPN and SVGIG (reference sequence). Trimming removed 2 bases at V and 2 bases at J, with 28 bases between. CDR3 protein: CAWSPPGRARLWEPGNTIYF. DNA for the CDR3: TGTGCCTGGAGTCCCCCGGGCAGGGCCCGACTATGGGAGCCTGGAAACACCATATATTTT. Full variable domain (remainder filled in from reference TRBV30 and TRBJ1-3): SQTIHQWPATLVQPVGSPLSLECTVEGTSNPNLYWYRQAAGRGLQLLFYSVGIGQISSEVPQNLSASRPQDRQFILSSKKLLLSDSGFYLCAWSPPGRARLWEPGNTIYFGEGSWLTVV.

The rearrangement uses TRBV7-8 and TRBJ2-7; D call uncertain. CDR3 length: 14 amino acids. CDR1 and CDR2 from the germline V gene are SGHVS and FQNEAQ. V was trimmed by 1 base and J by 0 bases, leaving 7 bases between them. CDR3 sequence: CASSLDSFSYEQYF. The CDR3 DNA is TGTGCCAGCAGCTTAGACAGTTTCTCCTACGAGCAGTACTTC.

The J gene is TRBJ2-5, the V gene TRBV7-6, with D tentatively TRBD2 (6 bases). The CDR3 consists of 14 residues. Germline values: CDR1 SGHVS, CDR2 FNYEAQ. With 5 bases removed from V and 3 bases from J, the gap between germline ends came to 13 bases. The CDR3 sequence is CASSPPGVEETQYF. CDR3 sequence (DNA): TGTGCCAGCAGCCCCCCGGGGGTAGAAGAGACCCAGTACTTC.

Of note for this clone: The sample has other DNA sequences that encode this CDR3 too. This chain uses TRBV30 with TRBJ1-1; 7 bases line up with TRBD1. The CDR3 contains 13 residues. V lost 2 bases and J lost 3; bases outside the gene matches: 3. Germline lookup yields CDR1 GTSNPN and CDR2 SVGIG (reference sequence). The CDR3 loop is CAWSLQGDTEAFF. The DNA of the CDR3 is TGTGCCTGGAGTCTCCAGGGGGACACTGAAGCTTTCTTT.

In DNA, the CDR3 is TGTGCCAGCTCACCGGGGAGGGATGAGCAGTTCTTC. Amino acids: CASSPGRDEQFF. The chain is built from TRBV18 and TRBJ2-1, with 7 bases lining up with TRBD2. Germline CDR1 and CDR2: KGHSH and LQKENI. The CDR3 has 12 amino acids. The V and J ends lost 3 bases and 8 bases, in that order; junction bases with no gene match: 1.

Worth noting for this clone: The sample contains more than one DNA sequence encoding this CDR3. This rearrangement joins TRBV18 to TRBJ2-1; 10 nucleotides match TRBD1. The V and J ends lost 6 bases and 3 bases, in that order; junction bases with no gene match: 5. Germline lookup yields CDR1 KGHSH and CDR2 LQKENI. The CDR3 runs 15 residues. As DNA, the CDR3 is TGTGCCAGCTCCCCCCGGACAGGGGGCTACAATGAGCAGTTCTTC. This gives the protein CASSPRTGGYNEQFF.

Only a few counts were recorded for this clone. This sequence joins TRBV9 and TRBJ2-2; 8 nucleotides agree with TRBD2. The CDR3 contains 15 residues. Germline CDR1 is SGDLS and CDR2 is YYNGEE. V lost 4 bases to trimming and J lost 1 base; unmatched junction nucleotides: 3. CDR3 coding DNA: TGTGCCAGCAGCTATAGCGGGGTGAACACCGGGGAGCTGTTTTTT. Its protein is CASSYSGVNTGELFF.

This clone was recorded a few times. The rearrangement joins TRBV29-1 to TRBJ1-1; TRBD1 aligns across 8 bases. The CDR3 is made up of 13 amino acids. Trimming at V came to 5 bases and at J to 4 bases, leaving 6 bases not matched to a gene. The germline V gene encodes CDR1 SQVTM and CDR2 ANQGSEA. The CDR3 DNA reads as TGCAGCGTTCCAGGGGGCATGAGCACTGAAGCTTTCTTT. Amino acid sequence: CSVPGGMSTEAFF.

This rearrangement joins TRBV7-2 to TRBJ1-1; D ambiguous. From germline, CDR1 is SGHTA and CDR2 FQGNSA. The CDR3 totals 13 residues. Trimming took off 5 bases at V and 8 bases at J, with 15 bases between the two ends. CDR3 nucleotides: TGTGCCAGCAGCACGGACGGCCTGAGGGAAGCTTTCTTT. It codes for CASSTDGLREAFF.

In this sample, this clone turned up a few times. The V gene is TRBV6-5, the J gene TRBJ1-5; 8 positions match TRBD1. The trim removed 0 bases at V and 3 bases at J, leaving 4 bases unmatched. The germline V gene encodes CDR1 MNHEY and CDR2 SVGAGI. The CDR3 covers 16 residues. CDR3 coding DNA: TGTGCCAGCAGTTACTCGGCAGGGGGCTCCAATCAGCCCCAGCATTTT. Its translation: CASSYSAGGSNQPQHF.

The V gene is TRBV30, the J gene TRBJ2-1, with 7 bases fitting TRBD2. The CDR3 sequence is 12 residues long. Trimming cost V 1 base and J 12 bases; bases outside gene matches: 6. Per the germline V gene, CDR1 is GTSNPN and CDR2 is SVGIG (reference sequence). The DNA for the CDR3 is TGTGCCTGGAGTGGTTCGGGAGGTGGGCAGTTCTTC. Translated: CAWSGSGGGQFF.

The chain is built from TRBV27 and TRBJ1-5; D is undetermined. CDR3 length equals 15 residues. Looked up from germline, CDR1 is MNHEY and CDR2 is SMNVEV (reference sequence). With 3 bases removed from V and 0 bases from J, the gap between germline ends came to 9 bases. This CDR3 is CASSLGIYSNQPQHF. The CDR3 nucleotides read TGTGCCAGCAGTTTGGGTATATATAGCAATCAGCCCCAGCATTTT.

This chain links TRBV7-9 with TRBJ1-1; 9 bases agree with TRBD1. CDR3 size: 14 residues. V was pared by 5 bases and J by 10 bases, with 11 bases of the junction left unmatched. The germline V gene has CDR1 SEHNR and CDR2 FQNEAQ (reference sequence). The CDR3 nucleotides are TGTGCCAGCAGCACCACAGGGGGCGCGGGATTAGCTTTCTTT. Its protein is CASSTTGGAGLAFF.

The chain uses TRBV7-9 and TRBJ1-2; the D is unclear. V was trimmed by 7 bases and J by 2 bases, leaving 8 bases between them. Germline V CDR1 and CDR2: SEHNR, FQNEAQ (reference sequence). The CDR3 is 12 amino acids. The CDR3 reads CASIEENYGYTF. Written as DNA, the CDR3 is TGTGCCAGCATCGAGGAAAACTATGGCTACACCTTC.

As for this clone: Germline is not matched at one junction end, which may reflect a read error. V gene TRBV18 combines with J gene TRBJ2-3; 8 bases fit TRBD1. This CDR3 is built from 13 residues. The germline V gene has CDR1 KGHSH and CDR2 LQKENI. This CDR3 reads CASSLNPGQGGNF. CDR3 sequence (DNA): TGTGCCAGCTCATTGAACCCCGGACAGGGCGGGAATTTT.

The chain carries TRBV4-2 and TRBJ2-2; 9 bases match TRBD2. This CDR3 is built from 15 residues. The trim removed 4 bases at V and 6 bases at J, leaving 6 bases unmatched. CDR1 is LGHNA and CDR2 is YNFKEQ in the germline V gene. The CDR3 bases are TGTGCCAGCAGCCCCCTGGCGGGGGGGGCCGGGGAGCTGTTTTTT. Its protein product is CASSPLAGGAGELFF.

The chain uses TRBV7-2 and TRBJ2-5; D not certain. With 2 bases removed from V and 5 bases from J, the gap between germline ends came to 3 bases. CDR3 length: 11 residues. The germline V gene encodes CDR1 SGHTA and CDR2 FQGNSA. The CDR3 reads CASSLKETQYF. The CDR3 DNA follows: TGTGCCAGCAGCTTAAAGGAGACCCAGTACTTC. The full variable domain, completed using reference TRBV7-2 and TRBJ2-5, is GAGVSQSPSNKVTEKGKDVELRCDPISGHTALYWYRQSLGQGLEFLIYFQGNSAPDKSGLPSDRFSAERTGGSVSTLTIQRTQQEDSAVYLCASSLKETQYFGPGTRLLVL.